The next 17 T cell receptor beta chains were all read from a single sample in a study of T cells after yellow fever vaccination. TCRdb used MiXCR to reprocess the 5' RACE reads, holding one entry per CDR3 protein. This table holds approximately 300,000 distinct CDR3 sequences, around a tenth found once. The sequenced sample was CD4+ T cells sorted from PBMCs, obtained 45 days after the yellow fever booster vaccination. Receptors were obtained from a young man who received the YFV17D yellow fever vaccine.

The chain uses TRBV5-6 and TRBJ1-1, with D possibly being TRBD1 (6 bases). This CDR3 comprises 14 residues. Germline V lookup: CDR1 SGHDT, CDR2 YYEEEE. V was cut by 3 bases and J by 3 bases, with 12 bases left in between. In DNA, the CDR3 is TGTGCCAGCAGCTATCAGGGGAGGCACACTGAAGCTTTCTTT. It translates to CASSYQGRHTEAFF. Filled out from reference TRBV5-6 and TRBJ1-1, the complete variable domain reads DAGVTQSPTHLIKTRGQQVTLRCSPKSGHDTVSWYQQALGQGPQFIFQYYEEEERQRGNFPDRFSGHQFPNYSSELNVNALLLGDSALYLCASSYQGRHTEAFFGQGTRLTVV.

The rearrangement joins TRBV9 to TRBJ1-6, with D uncertain. Germline-derived CDR1 and CDR2 are SGDLS and YYNGEE. CDR3 size: 12 residues. Between the trimmed V and J ends, which lost 3 bases and 8 bases, there was a span of 6 bases. This CDR3 is CASSGVDSPLHF. The DNA for the CDR3 is TGTGCCAGCAGCGGCGTGGATTCACCCCTCCACTTT.

This clonotype was seen a handful of times. The genes are TRBV18 and TRBJ2-1; 9 bases are a match to TRBD1. CDR1 is KGHSH and CDR2 is LQKENI in the germline V gene. The CDR3 spans 15 residues. The V segment lost 4 bases and the J segment 8 bases; nucleotides outside the gene matches: 9. CDR3 residues: CASSRDGTGMDEQFF. CDR3 in DNA: TGTGCCAGCTCACGCGACGGGACAGGGATGGATGAGCAGTTCTTC.

This clonotype has just a few counts. This sequence joins TRBV7-9 and TRBJ2-2, with 10 bases aligning to TRBD2. The CDR3 loop spans 18 amino acids. In germline, CDR1 is SEHNR, CDR2 FQNEAQ (reference sequence). Trimming at V came to 5 bases and at J to 0 bases, leaving 9 bases not matched to a gene. CDR3 protein: CASSPRSGGAPNTGELFF. For the CDR3, the DNA is TGTGCCAGCAGCCCCCGGAGCGGGGGGGCCCCGAACACCGGGGAGCTGTTTTTT.

The table lists this clonotype with a few counts. CDR3 protein: CASSLRGGGNTIYF. The CDR3 DNA reads as TGCGCCAGCAGCTTGCGGGGAGGCGGAAACACCATATATTTT. This chain uses TRBV5-1 with TRBJ1-3; D remains ambiguous. Germline CDR1 is SGHRS and CDR2 is YFSETQ. Trimming removed 1 base at V and 4 bases at J, with 9 bases between. The CDR3 totals 14 residues.

This clonotype was observed many times. The rearrangement uses TRBV5-6 and TRBJ2-5; TRBD2 aligns across 7 bases. Germline assignment: CDR1 SGHDT and CDR2 YYEEEE. The V segment lost 4 bases and the J segment 5 bases; nucleotides outside the gene matches: 11. This CDR3 region has 15 residues. The CDR3 here is CASSLPPTSAETQYF. The CDR3 bases are TGTGCCAGCAGCCTACCCCCAACTAGCGCCGAGACCCAGTACTTC.

This clonotype occurred many times. The J gene is TRBJ2-4, the V gene TRBV7-9; possibly TRBD1 for D (6 bases). V shed 0 bases and J shed 2 bases, with 14 bases lying between them. Germline V gene sequence: CDR1 SEHNR, CDR2 FQNEAQ (reference sequence). This CDR3 spans 17 amino acids. The CDR3 sequence is CASSLAYRGSPKNIQYF. The CDR3 DNA sequence: TGTGCCAGCAGCTTAGCGTATAGGGGGAGTCCCAAAAACATTCAGTACTTC.

This clonotype showed up just a few times. This chain links TRBV2 with TRBJ2-3; D might be TRBD1 (5 bases). Germline CDR1 is SNHLY and CDR2 is FYNNEI. This CDR3 spans 13 amino acids. Trimming left V 2 bases short and J 6 bases short, with 9 bases between. CDR3 in DNA: TGTGCCAGCAGTGAACCCAGGGCTGATACGCAGTATTTT. Translated: CASSEPRADTQYF.

The V and J genes are TRBV6-5 and TRBJ1-1; 9 bases map to TRBD1. Germline CDR1 reads MNHEY; CDR2 reads SVGAGI. There are 15 residues in the CDR3. Losses at the gene ends were 6 bases for V and 5 bases for J; bases not matched to a gene: 10. The CDR3 DNA sequence: TGTGCCAGCAGGAGCTCACAGGGGGCGATGACTGAAGCTTTCTTT. Residues: CASRSSQGAMTEAFF.

This clonotype was seen only a few times. The rearrangement joins TRBV19 to TRBJ2-5; perhaps TRBD2 as D (5 bases). This CDR3 region has 13 residues. Germline V lookup: CDR1 LNHDA, CDR2 SQIVND (reference sequence). Trimming removed 5 bases from V and 5 bases from J, with 12 bases in between. The CDR3 region has the DNA TGTGCCAGTAGTCAGAATGCGGGCGAGACCCAGTACTTC. Its protein product is CASSQNAGETQYF.

The chain is built from TRBV10-2 and TRBJ2-4; D may be TRBD1 or TRBD2 (5 bases each). From germline, CDR1 is WSHSY and CDR2 SAAADI. This CDR3 spans 14 amino acids. Trimming took off 5 bases at V and 6 bases at J, with 14 bases between the two ends. The CDR3 region has the DNA TGCGCCAGCAGTCACGGACGGGGCTCAAACATTCAGTACTTC. Residues: CASSHGRGSNIQYF.

This sequence joins TRBV7-9 and TRBJ1-4, with TRBD1 as a possible D gene (6 bases). In germline, CDR1 is SEHNR, CDR2 FQNEAQ (reference sequence). The CDR3 runs 15 residues. Trimming took off 7 bases at V and 1 base at J, with 13 bases between the two ends. The CDR3 DNA reads as TGTGCCAGCAACTCAATCAGGGGAACTAATGAAAAACTGTTTTTT. It is translated as CASNSIRGTNEKLFF.

The chain couples TRBV19 to TRBJ2-1, with 8 bases matching TRBD2. The CDR3 is made up of 18 amino acids. J was trimmed by 7 bases and V by 3 bases; bases with no gene match: 17. The germline CDR1 and CDR2 sequences are LNHDA and SQIVND (reference sequence). The CDR3, as DNA: TGTGCCAGTAGTATGTCCTTGGGTGGGACTAGTTCCGGGAATGAGCAGTTCTTC. It yields the protein CASSMSLGGTSSGNEQFF.

A few counts support this clonotype. V is TRBV29-1 and J is TRBJ1-2; possible D gene TRBD1, 5 bases. The CDR3 has 13 amino acids. Germline CDR1 reads SQVTM; CDR2 reads ANQGSEA. Trimming shortened V by 7 bases and J by 5 bases, and 17 bases separated the two germline ends. The CDR3 DNA is TGCAGCGCAGGGCTGGCGGGAGGATATGGCTACACCTTC. Amino acid sequence: CSAGLAGGYGYTF.

This clonotype was seen repeatedly, ten times or more. The J gene is TRBJ2-4, the V gene TRBV4-2; tentative D call: TRBD2 (6 bases). Germline CDR1 LGHNA, CDR2 YNFKEQ. This CDR3 comprises 16 residues. V lost 1 base, J lost 0 bases, and 10 bases lay in between. In nucleotides, the CDR3 is TGTGCCAGCAGCCAAGTCCGGAGGGAAGCCAAAAACATTCAGTACTTC. This encodes CASSQVRREAKNIQYF.

This clonotype was observed a handful of times. The J gene is TRBJ2-5, the V gene TRBV4-2; 13 nucleotides match TRBD2. Trimming cost V 0 bases and J 7 bases; bases outside gene matches: 8. CDR1 LGHNA and CDR2 YNFKEQ come from the germline V gene. The CDR3 has 17 residues. DNA of the CDR3: TGTGCCAGCAGCCAAGATGGGACTAGCGGGGTCCGGGGGACCCAGTACTTC. Translation gives CASSQDGTSGVRGTQYF.

The V and J genes are TRBV12-3 or TRBV12-4 and TRBJ2-3; D could derive from TRBD1 or TRBD2 (7 bases each). CDR3 length: 15 amino acids. V lost 4 bases and J 2 bases, leaving 13 bases between the germline ends. The CDR3 coding sequence is TGTGCCAGCAGTTCTGCAGGGGGGGCCACAGATACGCAGTATTTT. Translation gives CASSSAGGATDTQYF.